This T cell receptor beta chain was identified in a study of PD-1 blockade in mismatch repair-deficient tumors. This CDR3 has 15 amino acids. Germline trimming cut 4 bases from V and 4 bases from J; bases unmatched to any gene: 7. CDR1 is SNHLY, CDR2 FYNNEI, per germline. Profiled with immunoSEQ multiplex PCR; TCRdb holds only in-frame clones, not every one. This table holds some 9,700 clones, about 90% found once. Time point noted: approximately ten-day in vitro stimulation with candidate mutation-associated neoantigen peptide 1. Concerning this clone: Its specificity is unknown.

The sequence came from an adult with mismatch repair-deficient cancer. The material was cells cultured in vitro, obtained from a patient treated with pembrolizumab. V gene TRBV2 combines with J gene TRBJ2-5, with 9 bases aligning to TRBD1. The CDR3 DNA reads TGTGCCAGCAGTGTTGGACAGGGGCTTATAGAGACCCAGTACTTC. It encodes CASSVGQGLIETQYF.